The clone carrying this T cell receptor (beta chain) ranks as medium-sized. The antigen remains undetermined. The data were taken from a study of CD8+ T cells in alopecia areata. cDNA serving as the sequencing template came from extracted, reverse transcribed RNA. Sequencing was performed with immunoSEQ multiplex PCR; in TCRdb, only in-frame clones are kept and a portion is missing. Of approximately 24,000 clones listed, around 56% are singletons. Collected material from alopecia areata patients comprised lesional scalp punch biopsies and peripheral blood. PBMCs yielded sorted CD4+ and CD8+ T cells. CDR1 is MDHEN, CDR2 SYDVKM, per germline. The V and J ends lost 2 bases and 3 bases respectively, with 8 bases between them. This CDR3 spans 13 amino acids. The study's findings and limits: Normal scalp showed lower clonality than lesional scalp, especially alopecia totalis/universalis. Normal skin's resident alphabeta T cells are also sequenced in scalp samples.

Sequencing was carried out using NKG2D-high CD8+ T cells sorted from blood. This TCR came from a human donor with alopecia areata. V is TRBV28 and J is TRBJ2-7; the D is unclear. The CDR3 is CASSLSAFYEQYF. DNA of the CDR3: TGTGCCAGCAGTTTAAGCGCCTTCTACGAGCAGTACTTC.